This paragraph covers one T cell receptor (beta chain) sequence. CDR1 is SGHVS and CDR2 is FNYEAQ in the germline V gene. The CDR3 totals 14 residues. V lost 5 bases to trimming and J lost 2 bases, with 11 bases between them. The data were taken from a study of shared clonotypes between healthy human individuals. Assay used: immunoSEQ multiplex PCR; TCRdb lists only in-frame clones, some missing. The profile shows 180,000 or so clones, roughly 91% of them singletons. This TCR derives from a woman aged 25 to 39 in good health. Sequencing was done on a sample of naive CD4+ T cells sorted from blood. Sample subset: CD45RA+ positively selected. The rearrangement uses TRBV7-6 and TRBJ2-3; D is unclear. In DNA form, the CDR3 reads TGTGCCAGCAGCCGCGTCCAAAACACAGATACGCAGTATTTT. Translated, it gives CASSRVQNTDTQYF.